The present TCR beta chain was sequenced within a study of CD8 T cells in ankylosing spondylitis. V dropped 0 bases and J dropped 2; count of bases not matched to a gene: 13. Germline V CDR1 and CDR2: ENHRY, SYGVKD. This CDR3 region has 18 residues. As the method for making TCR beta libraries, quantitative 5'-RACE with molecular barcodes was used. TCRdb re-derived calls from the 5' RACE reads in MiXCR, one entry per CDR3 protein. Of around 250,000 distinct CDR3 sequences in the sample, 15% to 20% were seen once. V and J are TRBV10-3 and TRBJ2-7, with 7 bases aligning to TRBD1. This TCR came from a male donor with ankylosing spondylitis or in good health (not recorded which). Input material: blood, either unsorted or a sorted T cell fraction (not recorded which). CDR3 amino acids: CAISESSRETGWAYEQYF. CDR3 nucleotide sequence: TGTGCCATCAGTGAGTCGTCGAGAGAGACAGGGTGGGCCTACGAGCAGTACTTC.